These 10 T cell receptor beta chains came from one sample sequenced in a study of CD8 T cells in Susac syndrome. RNA totalling roughly 0.45 to 1 ug underwent reverse transcription with random hexamers. Via MiXCR, TCRdb re-called the immunoSEQ multiplex PCR reads, giving one row per CDR3 protein. The repertoire has 180,000 or so distinct CDR3 sequences, 85% to 95% of them found once; the top ten carry around 0.1%. Input material: CD4+ T cells from PBMCs. These receptors originate from a human donor with Susac syndrome.

V usage is TRBV15 and J usage is TRBJ2-1; maybe TRBD2 (6 bases). The CDR3 has 15 residues. Germline V gene sequence: CDR1 LNHNV, CDR2 YYDKDF (reference sequence). Deletions cut 1 base from V and 8 bases from J, with 15 bases between. The CDR3 coding sequence is TGTGCCACCAGCAGAGGGGGGTTAAAGCGGGATGAGCAGTTCTTC. It codes for CATSRGGLKRDEQFF.

In this sample, this clonotype turned up a few times. The chain employs TRBV29-1 and TRBJ1-1, with TRBD1 as a possible D gene (5 bases). V was shortened by 7 bases and J by 8 bases, with 23 bases between the two germline ends. This CDR3 contains 14 residues. Germline CDR1 is SQVTM and CDR2 is ANQGSEA. In DNA form, the CDR3 reads TGCAGCGCGAAACTTAACCGGGACCCTGGGGAAGCTTTCTTT. Residues: CSAKLNRDPGEAFF.

The CDR3 coding sequence is TGTGCCAGCAGCTACCGAGGACTATCCTACGAGCAGTACTTC. Its translation is CASSYRGLSYEQYF. The V gene is TRBV11-2, the J gene TRBJ2-7, with a possible D match to TRBD2 (6 bases). Germline CDR1 is SGHAT and CDR2 is FQNNGV. Trimming took off 4 bases at V and 1 base at J, with 11 bases between the two ends. CDR3 length: 14 amino acids.

This clonotype was seen more than once but under ten times. The CDR3 DNA follows: TGTGCCAGCAGTTCCGGACAGGGCTATGGCTACACCTTC. Encoded protein: CASSSGQGYGYTF. The rearrangement uses TRBV28 and TRBJ1-2; 8 nucleotides align to TRBD1. The CDR3 runs 13 residues. Looked up from germline, CDR1 is MDHEN and CDR2 is SYDVKM. J lost 4 bases, V lost 4 bases, and 2 bases had no gene match.

This clonotype was observed once. The chain is built from TRBV20-1 and TRBJ2-1, with 7 bases fitting TRBD2. The CDR3 has 14 residues. CDR1 and CDR2 from the germline V gene are DFQATT and SNEGSKA (reference sequence). The junction had 11 bases not matched to a gene; V was cut back by 5 bases and J by 7 bases. CDR3 region: CSAVRPAGVNEQFF. The CDR3 bases are TGCAGTGCTGTAAGGCCTGCGGGAGTAAATGAGCAGTTCTTC.

The chain recombines TRBV20-1 with TRBJ2-7, with D perhaps matching TRBD1 (6 bases). Germline V gene sequence: CDR1 DFQATT, CDR2 SNEGSKA (reference sequence). The CDR3 contains 14 residues. V was trimmed by 3 bases and J by 6 bases, leaving 18 bases between them. CDR3 residues: CSARSPLQGSEQYF. Here the CDR3 DNA reads TGCAGTGCTAGGAGTCCGCTGCAGGGGAGCGAGCAGTACTTC.

This rearrangement joins TRBV29-1 to TRBJ2-3; the D gene could be TRBD1 or TRBD2 (5 bases each). This CDR3 contains 13 residues. CDR1 is SQVTM and CDR2 is ANQGSEA in the germline V gene. The germline V and J ends were trimmed by 4 bases and 2 bases, with 10 bases remaining between them. CDR3 residues: CSVAGPPTDTQYF. CDR3 bases: TGCAGCGTTGCGGGGCCCCCCACAGATACGCAGTATTTT.

The genes are TRBV7-2 and TRBJ2-3; 12 nucleotides align to TRBD1. The CDR3 runs 15 residues. Germline CDR1 SGHTA, CDR2 FQGNSA. J was trimmed by 8 bases and V by 1 base; bases with no gene match: 4. The CDR3 is CASSLVGQGAGTQYF. DNA of the CDR3: TGTGCCAGCAGCTTAGTGGGACAGGGGGCCGGTACGCAGTATTTT.

This clonotype is a singleton in its sample. The V and J genes are TRBV24-1 and TRBJ1-1; unclear D gene. This CDR3 is 12 amino acids long. Trimming pared 7 bases from V and 1 base from J, leaving 6 bases between. CDR1 KGHDR and CDR2 SFDVKD come from the germline V gene. The CDR3: CATRAPNTEAFF. CDR3 nucleotide sequence: TGTGCCACCAGGGCCCCGAACACTGAAGCTTTCTTT.

The chain couples TRBV28 to TRBJ2-7; D is possibly TRBD1 (6 bases). The CDR3 contains 15 residues. Germline CDR1 is MDHEN and CDR2 is SYDVKM. The V gene lost 5 bases and the J gene lost 4 bases, with 18 bases spanning the gap. For the CDR3, the DNA is TGTGCCAGCAGTACCCCAGGGGAAAATTTGTACGAGCAGTACTTC. This gives the protein CASSTPGENLYEQYF.